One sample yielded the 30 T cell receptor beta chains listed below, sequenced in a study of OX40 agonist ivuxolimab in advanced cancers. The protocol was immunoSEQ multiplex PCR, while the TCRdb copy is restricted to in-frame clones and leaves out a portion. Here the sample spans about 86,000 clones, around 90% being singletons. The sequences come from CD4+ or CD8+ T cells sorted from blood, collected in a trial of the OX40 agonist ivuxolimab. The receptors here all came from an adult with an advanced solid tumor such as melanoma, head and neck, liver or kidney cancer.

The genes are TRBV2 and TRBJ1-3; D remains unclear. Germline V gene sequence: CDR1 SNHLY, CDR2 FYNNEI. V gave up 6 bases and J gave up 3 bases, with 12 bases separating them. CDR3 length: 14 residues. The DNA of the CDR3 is TGTGCCAGCAGGGCCGCGGTAATTGGAAACACCATATATTTT. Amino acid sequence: CASRAAVIGNTIYF.

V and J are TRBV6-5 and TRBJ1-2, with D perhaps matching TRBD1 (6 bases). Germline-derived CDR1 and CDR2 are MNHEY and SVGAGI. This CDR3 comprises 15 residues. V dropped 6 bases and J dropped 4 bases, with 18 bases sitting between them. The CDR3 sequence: CASSTPRQAVYGYTF. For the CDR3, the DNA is TGTGCCAGCAGCACTCCAAGACAGGCGGTCTATGGCTACACCTTC.

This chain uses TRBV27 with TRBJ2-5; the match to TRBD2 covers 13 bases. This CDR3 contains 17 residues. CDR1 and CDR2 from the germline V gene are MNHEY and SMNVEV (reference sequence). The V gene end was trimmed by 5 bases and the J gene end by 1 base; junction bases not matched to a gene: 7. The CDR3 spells CASSPGLAGFIQETQYF. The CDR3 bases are TGTGCCAGCAGTCCGGGACTAGCGGGGTTCATCCAAGAGACCCAGTACTTC.

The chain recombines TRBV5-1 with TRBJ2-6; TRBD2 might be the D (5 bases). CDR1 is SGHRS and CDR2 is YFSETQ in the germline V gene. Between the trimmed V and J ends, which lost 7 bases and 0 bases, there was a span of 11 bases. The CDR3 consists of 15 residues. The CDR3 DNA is TGCGCCAGCGCCGACACTAGCTCTGGGGCCAACGTCCTGACTTTC. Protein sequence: CASADTSSGANVLTF.

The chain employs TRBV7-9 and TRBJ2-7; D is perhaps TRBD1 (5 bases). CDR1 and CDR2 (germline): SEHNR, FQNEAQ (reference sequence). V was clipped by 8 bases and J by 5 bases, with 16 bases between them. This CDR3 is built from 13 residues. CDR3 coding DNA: TGTGCCAGCGAATCCCCAGGGATGAACGAGCAGTACTTC. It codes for CASESPGMNEQYF.

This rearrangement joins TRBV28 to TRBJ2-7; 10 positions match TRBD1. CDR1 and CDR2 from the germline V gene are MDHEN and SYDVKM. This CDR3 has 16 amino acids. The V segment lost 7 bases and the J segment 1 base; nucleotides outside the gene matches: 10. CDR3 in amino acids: CASTPTGTGASYEQYF. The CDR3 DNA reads TGTGCCAGCACCCCAACCGGGACAGGGGCTTCCTACGAGCAGTACTTC. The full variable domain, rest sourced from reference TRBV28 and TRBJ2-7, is DVKVTQSSRYLVKRTGEKVFLECVQDMDHENMFWYRQDPGLGLRLIYFSYDVKMKEKGDIPEGYSVSREKKERFSLILESASTNQTSMYLCASTPTGTGASYEQYFGPGTRLTVT.

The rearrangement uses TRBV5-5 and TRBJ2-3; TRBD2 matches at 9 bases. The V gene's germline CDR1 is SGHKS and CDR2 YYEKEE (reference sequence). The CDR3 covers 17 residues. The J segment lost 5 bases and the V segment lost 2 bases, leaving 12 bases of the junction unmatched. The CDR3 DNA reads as TGTGCCAGCAGCTTTAGGGTAGCGGGGGCACAGGTAGATACGCAGTATTTT. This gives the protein CASSFRVAGAQVDTQYF. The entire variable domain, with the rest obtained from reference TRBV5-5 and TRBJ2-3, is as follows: DAGVTQSPTHLIKTRGQQVTLRCSPISGHKSVSWYQQVLGQGPQFIFQYYEKEERGRGNFPDRFSARQFPNYSSELNVNALLLGDSALYLCASSFRVAGAQVDTQYFGPGTRLTVL.

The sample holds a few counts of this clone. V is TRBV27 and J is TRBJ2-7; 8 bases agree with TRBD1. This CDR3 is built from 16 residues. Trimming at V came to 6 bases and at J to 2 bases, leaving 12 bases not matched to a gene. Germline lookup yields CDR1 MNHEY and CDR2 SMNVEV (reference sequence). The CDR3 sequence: CASSKKPGQVPYEQYF. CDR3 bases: TGTGCCAGCAGCAAGAAACCGGGACAGGTGCCCTACGAGCAGTACTTC.

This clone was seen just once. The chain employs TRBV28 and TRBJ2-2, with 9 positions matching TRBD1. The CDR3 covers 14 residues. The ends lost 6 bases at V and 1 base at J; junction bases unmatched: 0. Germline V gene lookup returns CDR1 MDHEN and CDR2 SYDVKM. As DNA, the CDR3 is TGTGCCAGCAGGGGACAGGGGAACACCGGGGAGCTGTTTTTT. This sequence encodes CASRGQGNTGELFF.

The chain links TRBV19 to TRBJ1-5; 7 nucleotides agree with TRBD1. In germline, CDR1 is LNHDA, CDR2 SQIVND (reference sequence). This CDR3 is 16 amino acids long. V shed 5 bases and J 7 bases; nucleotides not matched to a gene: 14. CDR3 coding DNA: TGTGCCAGTAGTTATCCTAGGGGGCAGGGAAGGCAGCCCCAGCATTTT. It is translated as CASSYPRGQGRQPQHF.

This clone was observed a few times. The CDR3 protein is CAWNRAPATNYGYTF. The CDR3, as DNA: TGTGCCTGGAATCGGGCGCCAGCTACTAACTATGGCTACACCTTC. V and J are TRBV30 and TRBJ1-2; D remains unclear. V lost 4 bases, J lost 0 bases, and 15 bases lay in between. The germline gives CDR1 GTSNPN, CDR2 SVGIG (reference sequence). The CDR3 consists of 15 residues. Looking up the rest from reference TRBV30 and TRBJ1-2 gives the full variable domain: SQTIHQWPATLVQPVGSPLSLECTVEGTSNPNLYWYRQAAGRGLQLLFYSVGIGQISSEVPQNLSASRPQDRQFILSSKKLLLSDSGFYLCAWNRAPATNYGYTFGSGTRLTVV.

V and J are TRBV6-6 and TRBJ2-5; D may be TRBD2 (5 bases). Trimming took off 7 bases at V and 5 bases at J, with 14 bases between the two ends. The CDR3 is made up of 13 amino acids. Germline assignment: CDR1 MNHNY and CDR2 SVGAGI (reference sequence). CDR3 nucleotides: TGTGCCAGCACCCGCGGGTTGGGGGAGACCCAGTACTTC. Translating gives CASTRGLGETQYF.

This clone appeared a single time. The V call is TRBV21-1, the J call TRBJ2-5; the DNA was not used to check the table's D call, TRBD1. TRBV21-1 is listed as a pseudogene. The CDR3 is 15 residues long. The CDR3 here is CASSKGGQGWETQYF. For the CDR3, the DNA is TGTGCCAGCAGCAAAGGGGGACAGGGGTGGGAGACCCAGTACTTC.

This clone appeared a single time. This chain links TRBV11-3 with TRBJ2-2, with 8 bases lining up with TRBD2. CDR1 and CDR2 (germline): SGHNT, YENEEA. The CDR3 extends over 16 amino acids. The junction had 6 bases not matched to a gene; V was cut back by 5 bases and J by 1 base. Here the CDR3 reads CASSPRGGRNTGELFF. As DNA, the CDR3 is TGTGCCAGCAGCCCTCGGGGGGGTCGGAACACCGGGGAGCTGTTTTTT. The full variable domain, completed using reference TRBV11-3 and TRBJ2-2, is EAGVVQSPRYKIIEKKQPVAFWCNPISGHNTLYWYLQNLGQGPELLIRYENEEAVDDSQLPKDRFSAERLKGVDSTLKIQPAELGDSAVYLCASSPRGGRNTGELFFGEGSRLTVL.

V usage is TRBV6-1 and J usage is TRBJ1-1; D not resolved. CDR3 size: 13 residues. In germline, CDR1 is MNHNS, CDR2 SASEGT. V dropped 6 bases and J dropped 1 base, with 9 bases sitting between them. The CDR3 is CASRPFQNTEAFF. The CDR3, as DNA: TGTGCCAGCAGACCCTTCCAGAACACTGAAGCTTTCTTT.

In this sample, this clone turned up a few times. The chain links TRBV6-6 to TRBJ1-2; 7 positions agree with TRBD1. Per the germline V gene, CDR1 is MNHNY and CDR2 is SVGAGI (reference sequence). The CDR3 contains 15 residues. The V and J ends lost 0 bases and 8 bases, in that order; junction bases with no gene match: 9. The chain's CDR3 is CASSYSADRSWGYTF. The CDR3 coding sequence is TGTGCCAGCAGTTACTCCGCGGACAGGTCTTGGGGCTACACCTTC.

The chain's CDR3 is CASSQGGTGRQPQHF. For the CDR3, the DNA is TGCGCCAGCAGCCAGGGCGGGACAGGGCGGCAGCCCCAGCATTTT. V is TRBV4-1 and J is TRBJ1-5; 9 nucleotides agree with TRBD1. With 3 bases clipped from V and 7 bases from J, the junction kept 7 bases outside the gene matches. The CDR3 sequence is 15 residues long. Germline V lookup: CDR1 MGHRA, CDR2 YSYEKL.

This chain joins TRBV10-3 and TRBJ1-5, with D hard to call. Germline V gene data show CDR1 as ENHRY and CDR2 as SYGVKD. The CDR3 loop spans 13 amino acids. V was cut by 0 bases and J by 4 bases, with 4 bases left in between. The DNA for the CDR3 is TGTGCCATCAGTGAGTCAGAGAATCAGCCCCAGCATTTT. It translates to CAISESENQPQHF.

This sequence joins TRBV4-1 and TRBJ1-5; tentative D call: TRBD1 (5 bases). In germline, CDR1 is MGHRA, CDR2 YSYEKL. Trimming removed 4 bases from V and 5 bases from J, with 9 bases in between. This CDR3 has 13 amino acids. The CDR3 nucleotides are TGCGCCAGCAGCCCCATGACAGATCAGCCCCAGCATTTT. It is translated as CASSPMTDQPQHF.

CDR3 coding DNA: TGCGCCAGCAGCTACCTACTACCTTCTAGCGGGAGTACCACCTACAATGAGCAGTTCTTC. Protein: CASSYLLPSSGSTTYNEQFF. The rearrangement uses TRBV4-1 and TRBJ2-1, with TRBD2 matching 10 bases. Germline lookup yields CDR1 MGHRA and CDR2 YSYEKL. The junction had 18 bases not matched to a gene; V was cut back by 5 bases and J by 2 bases. The CDR3 length is 20 residues.

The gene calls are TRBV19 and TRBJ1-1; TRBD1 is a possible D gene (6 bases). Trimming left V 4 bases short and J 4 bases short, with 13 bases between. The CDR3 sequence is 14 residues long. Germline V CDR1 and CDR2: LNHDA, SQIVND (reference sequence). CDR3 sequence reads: CASSKMRGSTEAFF. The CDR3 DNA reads TGTGCCAGTAGTAAAATGAGGGGGAGCACTGAAGCTTTCTTT.

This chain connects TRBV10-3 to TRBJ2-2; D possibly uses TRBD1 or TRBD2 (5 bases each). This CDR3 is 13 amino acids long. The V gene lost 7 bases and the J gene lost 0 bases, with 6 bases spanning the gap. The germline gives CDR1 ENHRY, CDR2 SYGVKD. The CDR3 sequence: CAIMGANTGELFF. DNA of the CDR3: TGTGCCATCATGGGGGCGAACACCGGGGAGCTGTTTTTT.

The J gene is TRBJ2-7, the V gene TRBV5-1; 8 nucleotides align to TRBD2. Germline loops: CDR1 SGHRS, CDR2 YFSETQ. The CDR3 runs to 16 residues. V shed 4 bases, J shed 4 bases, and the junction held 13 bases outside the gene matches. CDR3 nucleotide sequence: TGCGCCAGCAGCCCCGGGGGGGGGCGAACGCTTTACGAGCAGTACTTC. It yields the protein CASSPGGGRTLYEQYF.

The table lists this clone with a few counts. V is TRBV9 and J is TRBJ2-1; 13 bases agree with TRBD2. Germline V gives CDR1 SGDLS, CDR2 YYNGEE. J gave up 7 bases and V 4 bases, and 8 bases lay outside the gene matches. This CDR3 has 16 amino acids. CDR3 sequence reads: CASSPNLGLAGNEQFF. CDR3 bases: TGTGCCAGCAGCCCCAACCTGGGACTAGCGGGGAATGAGCAGTTCTTC. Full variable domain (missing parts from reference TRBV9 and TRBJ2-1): DSGVTQTPKHLITATGQRVTLRCSPRSGDLSVYWYQQSLDQGLQFLIQYYNGEERAKGNILERFSAQQFPDLHSELNLSSLELGDSALYFCASSPNLGLAGNEQFFGPGTRLTVL.

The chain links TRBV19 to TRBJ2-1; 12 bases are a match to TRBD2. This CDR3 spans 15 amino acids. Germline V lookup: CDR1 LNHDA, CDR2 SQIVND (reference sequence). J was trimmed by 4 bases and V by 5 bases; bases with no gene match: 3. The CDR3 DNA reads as TGTGCCAGTAGTCGACTAGCGGGAGCTTACAATGAGCAGTTCTTC. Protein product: CASSRLAGAYNEQFF. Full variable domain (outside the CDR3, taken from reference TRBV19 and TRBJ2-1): DGGITQSPKYLFRKEGQNVTLSCEQNLNHDAMYWYRQDPGQGLRLIYYSQIVNDFQKGDIAEGYSVSREKKESFPLTVTSAQKNPTAFYLCASSRLAGAYNEQFFGPGTRLTVL.

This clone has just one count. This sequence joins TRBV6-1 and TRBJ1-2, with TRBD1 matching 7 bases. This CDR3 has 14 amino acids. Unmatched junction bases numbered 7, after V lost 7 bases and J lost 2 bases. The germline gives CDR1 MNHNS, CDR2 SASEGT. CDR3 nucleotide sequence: TGTGCCAGCAACCCGGGACAGAACAACTATGGCTACACCTTC. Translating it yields CASNPGQNNYGYTF.

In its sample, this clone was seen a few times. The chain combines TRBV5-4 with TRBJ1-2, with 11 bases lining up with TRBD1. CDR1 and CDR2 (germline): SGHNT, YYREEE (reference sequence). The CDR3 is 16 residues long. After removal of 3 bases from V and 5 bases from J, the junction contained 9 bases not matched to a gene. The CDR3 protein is CASSSGQGAVVYGYTF. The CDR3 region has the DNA TGTGCCAGCAGCTCCGGACAGGGGGCGGTGGTTTATGGCTACACCTTC.

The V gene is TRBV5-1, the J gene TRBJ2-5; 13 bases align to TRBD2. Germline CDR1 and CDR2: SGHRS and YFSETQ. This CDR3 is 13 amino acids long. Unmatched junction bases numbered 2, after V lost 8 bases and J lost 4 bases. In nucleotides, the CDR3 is TGCGCCAGGGGACTAGCGGGATCAGAGACCCAGTACTTC. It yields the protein CARGLAGSETQYF.

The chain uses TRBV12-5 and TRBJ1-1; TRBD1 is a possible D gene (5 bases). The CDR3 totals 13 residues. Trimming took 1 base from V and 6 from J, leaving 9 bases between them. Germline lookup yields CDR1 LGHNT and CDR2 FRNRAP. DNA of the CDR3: TGTGCTAGTGGTTTGGGGGGCAAGGCTGAAGCTTTCTTT. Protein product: CASGLGGKAEAFF.

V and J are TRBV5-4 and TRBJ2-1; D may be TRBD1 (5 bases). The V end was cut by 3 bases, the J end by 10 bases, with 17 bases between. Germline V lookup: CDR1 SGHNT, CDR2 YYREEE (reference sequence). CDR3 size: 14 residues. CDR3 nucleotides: TGTGCCAGCAGCTCGTATCTAGACAGAAACGAGCAGTTCTTC. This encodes CASSSYLDRNEQFF.